Each of the 13 T cell receptor beta chains below was sequenced from the same sample in a study of neurological immune-mediated disorders (dated by TCRdb to the late 2010s). The library relied on 5' RACE. Sequencing took place on an Illumina HiSeq 2500. TCRdb trimmed the raw reads at Q25, called clones with MiXCR and kept productive beta chains. Entries are consolidated by CDR3 protein sequence, retaining the most common genes and DNA. The sample data list about 80,000 distinct CDR3 sequences, and almost 6% of these were observed just once. The ten largest clones represent 7.9% of the sample. Per the publication, the time point label means: longitudinal time-point 2. Sequenced: PBMCs. The receptors were gathered from a woman aged 55-69 years with multiple sclerosis.

In this sample, this clonotype turned up many times. This chain uses TRBV20-1 with TRBJ2-1, with D uncertain. The CDR3 covers 13 residues. V was clipped by 2 bases and J by 12 bases, with 17 bases between them. Germline V CDR1 and CDR2: DFQATT, SNEGSKA (reference sequence). CDR3 in amino acids: CSARSPVGLGQFF. CDR3 bases: TGCAGTGCTAGATCCCCAGTAGGTCTAGGGCAGTTCTTC.

This clonotype was found many times. The J gene is TRBJ2-5, the V gene TRBV7-2; unclear D gene. V dropped 1 base and J dropped 7 bases, with 13 bases sitting between them. This CDR3 has 14 residues. CDR1 is SGHTA, CDR2 FQGNSA, per germline. CDR3 sequence: CASSLVVPKGTQYF. CDR3 bases: TGTGCCAGCAGCTTAGTTGTGCCCAAAGGGACCCAGTACTTC.

In this sample, this clonotype turned up many times. The chain carries TRBV12-3 or TRBV12-4 and TRBJ1-1; D not resolved. The CDR3 runs to 11 residues. V lost 3 bases and J 7 bases, leaving 6 bases between the germline ends. The CDR3 nucleotides read TGTGCCAGCAGTTTTTACGGTGAAGCTTTCTTT. Translated, it gives CASSFYGEAFF.

This clonotype occurred many times. J is TRBJ2-2 and V is TRBV10-1; 11 nucleotides agree with TRBD1. Germline CDR1 WNHNN, CDR2 SYGVQD (reference sequence). This CDR3 has 14 residues. With 6 bases clipped from V and 7 bases from J, the junction kept 4 bases outside the gene matches. In nucleotides, the CDR3 is TGCGCCAGCAGCGGACAGGGGGCGGTCGGGGAGCTGTTTTTT. Its translation: CASSGQGAVGELFF.

This clonotype came up a few times. The chain uses TRBV6-6 and TRBJ2-5; D gene ambiguous. CDR1 and CDR2 (germline): MNHNY, SVGAGI (reference sequence). The CDR3 runs to 12 residues. The V and J ends lost 8 bases and 4 bases respectively, with 11 bases between them. The CDR3 DNA sequence: TGTGCCAGCCACCTCGGGCCAGAGACCCAGTACTTC. It encodes CASHLGPETQYF.

This rearrangement joins TRBV7-8 to TRBJ2-7, with TRBD1 matching 9 bases. V lost 1 base and J lost 4; bases outside the gene matches: 14. This CDR3 region has 18 residues. Germline-derived CDR1 and CDR2 are SGHVS and FQNEAQ. CDR3 DNA: TGTGCCAGCAGCTTAGTACCGGGGGGACAGGGTAGACCTTACGAGCAGTACTTC. This gives the protein CASSLVPGGQGRPYEQYF.

This clonotype came up many times. The gene calls are TRBV20-1 and TRBJ2-2, with D possibly matching TRBD2 (6 bases). There are 14 residues in the CDR3. Germline V gene data show CDR1 as DFQATT and CDR2 as SNEGSKA (reference sequence). V lost 4 bases, J lost 2 bases, and 11 bases lay in between. The CDR3 spells CSATVGGNTGELFF. The CDR3, as DNA: TGCAGTGCTACAGTGGGGGGAAACACCGGGGAGCTGTTTTTT.

This clonotype was observed many times. The V call is TRBV7-9, the J call TRBJ1-1, with D hard to call. Looked up from germline, CDR1 is SEHNR and CDR2 is FQNEAQ (reference sequence). This CDR3 region has 12 residues. V dropped 2 bases and J dropped 1 base, with 2 bases sitting between them. In nucleotides, the CDR3 is TGTGCCAGCAGCTTAACGAACACTGAAGCTTTCTTT. It yields the protein CASSLTNTEAFF.

This clonotype was recorded at least ten times. The V call is TRBV27, the J call TRBJ2-6; perhaps D is TRBD1 or TRBD2 (5 bases each). The CDR3 spans 17 residues. Per germline, CDR1 MNHEY and CDR2 SMNVEV (reference sequence). Trimming removed 5 bases at V and 0 bases at J, with 14 bases between. This chain's CDR3 is CASSLQGRLSGANVLTF. The CDR3, as DNA: TGTGCCAGCAGTCTGCAGGGACGCCTCTCTGGGGCCAACGTCCTGACTTTC.

This clonotype showed up just a few times. This chain joins TRBV6-1 and TRBJ1-2, with D possibly being TRBD1 (5 bases). V lost 3 bases and J lost 4, with 9 bases in between. The CDR3 sequence is 13 residues long. Germline CDR1 reads MNHNS; CDR2 reads SASEGT. The CDR3 coding sequence is TGTGCCAGCAGTGATCCAGGGATCTATGGCTACACCTTC. Protein: CASSDPGIYGYTF.

There are many counts of this clonotype. CDR3 nucleotide sequence: TGTGCCAGCTCACCACAAGGCGGCAGGGTGTCGGGCACCGGGGAGCTGTTTTTT. Amino acid sequence: CASSPQGGRVSGTGELFF. The chain has TRBV18 and TRBJ2-2; D perhaps matches TRBD1 (5 bases). The CDR3 totals 18 residues. The V gene's germline CDR1 is KGHSH and CDR2 LQKENI. With 1 base removed from V and 4 bases from J, the gap between germline ends came to 19 bases.

Many counts were recorded for this clonotype. The chain carries TRBV3-1 and TRBJ1-5, with 7 bases aligning to TRBD1. CDR3 length equals 14 residues. Looked up from germline, CDR1 is LGHDT and CDR2 is YNNKEL (reference sequence). The V and J ends lost 0 bases and 7 bases, in that order; junction bases with no gene match: 3. The CDR3 DNA sequence: TGTGCCAGCAGCCAAGAGAGGGGGCGGCAGCCCCAGCATTTT. Translated, it gives CASSQERGRQPQHF.

This clonotype was seen many times. V gene TRBV29-1 combines with J gene TRBJ2-2; the D is unclear. From germline, CDR1 is SQVTM and CDR2 ANQGSEA. V was pared by 3 bases and J by 0 bases, with 8 bases between. The CDR3 consists of 14 residues. The chain's CDR3 is CSVDPQTNTGELFF. DNA of the CDR3: TGCAGCGTTGATCCACAGACGAACACCGGGGAGCTGTTTTTT.